The clone carrying this T cell receptor (beta chain) was observed a single time. The CDR3 length is 18 residues. Germline CDR1 LGHDT, CDR2 YNNKEL (reference sequence). V was clipped by 1 base and J by 4 bases; unmatched bases: 14. Only in-frame clones appear in the TCRdb table, and some are missing; sequencing was by immunoSEQ multiplex PCR. The sample includes some 150,000 clones, 70% to 90% of them seen just once. This sample is drawn from a study of blood T cell repertoires in COVID-19. This sequence joins TRBV3-1 (or the pseudogene TRBV3-2) and TRBJ2-3; the match to TRBD2 covers 7 bases. The sample comprised peripheral blood. This TCR was sampled from a human donor with acute or convalescent COVID-19. The donor label of this sample is uncertain. This CDR3 is CASSQVGAARESADTQYF. The CDR3 DNA reads TGTGCCAGCAGCCAAGTCGGAGCGGCGCGGGAGAGTGCAGATACGCAGTATTTT.